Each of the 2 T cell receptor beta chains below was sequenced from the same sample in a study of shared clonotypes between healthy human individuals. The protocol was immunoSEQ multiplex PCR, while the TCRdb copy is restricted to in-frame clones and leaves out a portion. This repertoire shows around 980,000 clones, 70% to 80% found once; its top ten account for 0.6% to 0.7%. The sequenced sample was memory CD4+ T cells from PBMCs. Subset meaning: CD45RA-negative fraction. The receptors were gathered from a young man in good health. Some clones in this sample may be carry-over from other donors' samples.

The CDR3 loop reads CASSGTGGATDTQYF. Here the CDR3 DNA reads TGTGCCAGCAGCGGGACAGGGGGCGCAACAGATACGCAGTATTTT. J is TRBJ2-3 and V is TRBV28, with 12 bases fitting TRBD1. V dropped 6 bases and J dropped 3; count of bases not matched to a gene: 4. The CDR3 covers 15 residues. From germline, CDR1 is MDHEN and CDR2 SYDVKM. Combining the CDR3 with reference TRBV28 and TRBJ2-3 gives the whole variable domain DVKVTQSSRYLVKRTGEKVFLECVQDMDHENMFWYRQDPGLGLRLIYFSYDVKMKEKGDIPEGYSVSREKKERFSLILESASTNQTSMYLCASSGTGGATDTQYFGPGTRLTVL.

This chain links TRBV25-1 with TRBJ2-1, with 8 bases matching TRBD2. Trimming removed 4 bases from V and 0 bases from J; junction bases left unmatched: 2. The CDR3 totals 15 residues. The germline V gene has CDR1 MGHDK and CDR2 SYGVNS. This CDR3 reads CASSAAGGSYNEQFF. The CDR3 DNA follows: TGTGCCAGCAGTGCGGCGGGGGGCTCCTACAATGAGCAGTTCTTC.